Listed below are T cell receptor beta chains from one sample, sequenced in a study of blood T cell repertoires in COVID-19. Profiling relied on immunoSEQ multiplex PCR, and the TCRdb table lists in-frame clones only, not all of them. The sample has about 130,000 clones, roughly 90% seen once; the top ten hold roughly 1.1%. Sequenced sample: peripheral blood. The receptors derive from a woman older than 75 with acute or convalescent COVID-19. The CDR3 runs from the conserved cysteine through the conserved F or W. The order of the fields is D gene, J gene, clone size, V gene, CDR3 protein, CDR3 DNA. D genes are given only for firm matches. Rows give clone size only sometimes, using once, few, many, or a class for an expanded clone.

. | TRBJ1-5 | . | TRBV18 | CASSPSGQPQHF | TGTGCCAGCTCACCGTCGGGTCAGCCCCAGCATTTT
TRBD1 | TRBJ1-3 | . | TRBV11-3 | CASSVGTGVGNTIYF | TGTGCCAGCAGCGTCGGGACAGGGGTAGGAAACACCATATATTTT
. | TRBJ2-2 | . | TRBV28 | CASSTPGHRAGELFF | TGTGCCAGCAGTACCCCGGGACATCGGGCCGGGGAGCTGTTTTTT
TRBD1 | TRBJ2-5 | . | TRBV9 | CASSAVQGAGETQYF | TGTGCCAGCAGCGCCGTACAGGGGGCAGGGGAGACCCAGTACTTC
. | TRBJ1-5 | . | TRBV19 | CASSILGAFNQPQHF | TGTGCCAGTAGTATATTGGGGGCCTTCAATCAGCCCCAGCATTTT
TRBD1 | TRBJ1-5 | . | TRBV6-2/TRBV6-3 | CASSYRQGTQPQHF | TGTGCCAGCAGTTATAGACAGGGGACACAGCCCCAGCATTTT
. | TRBJ1-2 | . | TRBV9 | CASSVGTGYGYTF | TGTGCCAGCAGCGTAGGAACCGGCTATGGCTACACCTTC
. | TRBJ2-5 | . | TRBV7-2 | CASSLGGGKALYF | TGTGCCAGCAGCTTAGGTGGGGGGAAAGCACTGTACTTC
. | TRBJ2-5 | . | TRBV7-2 | CASSLERGETQYF | TGTGCCAGCAGCTTAGAAAGGGGAGAGACCCAGTACTTC
. | TRBJ2-7 | . | TRBV27 | CASSRTSFYEQYF | TGTGCCAGCAGTCGGACTTCCTTCTACGAGCAGTACTTC
. | TRBJ1-3 | . | TRBV9 | CASSPSPGSGNTIYF | TGTGCCAGCAGCCCTTCTCCGGGCTCTGGAAACACCATATATTTT
TRBD2 | TRBJ2-1 | . | TRBV29-1 | CSVPTSGGKNEQFF | TGCAGCGTGCCCACTAGCGGGGGTAAAAATGAGCAGTTCTTC
. | TRBJ1-6 | . | TRBV7-9 | CASSGGQASPLHF | TGTGCCAGCAGCGGCGGGCAGGCTTCACCCCTCCACTTT
TRBD1 | TRBJ1-4 | . | TRBV6-1 | CASSDSGTDNEKLFF | TGTGCCAGCAGTGATTCCGGGACAGATAATGAAAAACTGTTTTTT
TRBD1 | TRBJ2-3 | . | TRBV6-1 | CASSAQGDAPTDTQYF | TGTGCCAGCAGTGCCCAGGGGGACGCCCCCACAGATACGCAGTATTTT
TRBD1 | TRBJ2-7 | . | TRBV5-1 | CASSPGQGEYEQYF | TGCGCCAGCAGCCCCGGACAGGGGGAATACGAGCAGTACTTC
. | TRBJ1-5 | . | TRBV10-3 | CAISDGGGGRNQPQHF | TGTGCCATCAGTGACGGCGGGGGCGGACGCAATCAGCCCCAGCATTTT
TRBD2 | TRBJ2-6 | . | TRBV4-2 | CASSLNGGTGANVLTF | TGTGCCAGCAGCCTGAACGGGGGGACCGGGGCCAACGTCCTGACTTTC
. | TRBJ2-7 | . | TRBV28 | CASSFSFQAYEQYF | TGTGCCAGCAGTTTTTCCTTTCAGGCATACGAGCAGTACTTC
TRBD2 | TRBJ2-7 | . | TRBV28 | CASSFARLAGVYEQYF | TGTGCCAGCAGTTTTGCTAGACTAGCGGGAGTTTACGAGCAGTACTTC
. | TRBJ1-1 | . | TRBV6-2/TRBV6-3 | CASSYSLYTEAFF | TGTGCCAGCAGTTACTCCCTATACACTGAAGCTTTCTTT
TRBD2 | TRBJ2-5 | . | TRBV19 | CASSGTSGQTQYF | TGTGCCAGTTCCGGGACTAGCGGGCAGACCCAGTACTTC
TRBD1 | TRBJ2-7 | . | TRBV27 | CASSLTGTGHGGRGREQYF | TGTGCCAGCAGTCTAACCGGGACAGGGCATGGTGGGAGAGGGCGCGAGCAGTACTTC
. | TRBJ2-3 | . | TRBV5-1 | CASSFRQQSGDTQYF | TGCGCCAGCAGCTTTCGACAGCAGTCGGGCGATACGCAGTATTTT
. | TRBJ1-3 | . | TRBV18 | CASSPRIQGYGNTIYF | TGTGCCAGCTCACCACGAATCCAGGGGTATGGAAACACCATATATTTT
. | TRBJ1-4 | few | TRBV5-1 | CASSSGRAEKLFF | TGCGCCAGCAGCAGCGGGAGGGCTGAAAAACTGTTTTTT